The source of this T cell receptor beta chain is a study of blood T cell repertoires in COVID-19. The germline gives CDR1 LNHDA, CDR2 SQIVND (reference sequence). V shed 10 bases, J shed 8 bases, and the junction held 16 bases outside the gene matches. This CDR3 comprises 15 residues. Cohort 3 recovery required two negative PCRs, clearance, or symptom resolution. Repertoires were generated with immunoSEQ multiplex PCR, while TCRdb's copy carries only in-frame clones and drops some. The table has 200,000 to 250,000 clones, about 90% seen once. The genes are TRBV19 and TRBJ2-3; 9 bases agree with TRBD2. The TCR was taken from a man aged 30-40 years who had recovered from COVID-19. The sequencing sample was made of PBMCs or T cells enriched from blood (not recorded which). CDR3 region: CATRQGPILAGTQYF. The CDR3 coding sequence is TGTGCCACCAGACAGGGTCCAATACTAGCGGGTACGCAGTATTTT. The variable domain in full, with the rest retrieved from reference TRBV19 and TRBJ2-3, is DGGITQSPKYLFRKEGQNVTLSCEQNLNHDAMYWYRQDPGQGLRLIYYSQIVNDFQKGDIAEGYSVSREKKESFPLTVTSAQKNPTAFYLCATRQGPILAGTQYFGPGTRLTVL.